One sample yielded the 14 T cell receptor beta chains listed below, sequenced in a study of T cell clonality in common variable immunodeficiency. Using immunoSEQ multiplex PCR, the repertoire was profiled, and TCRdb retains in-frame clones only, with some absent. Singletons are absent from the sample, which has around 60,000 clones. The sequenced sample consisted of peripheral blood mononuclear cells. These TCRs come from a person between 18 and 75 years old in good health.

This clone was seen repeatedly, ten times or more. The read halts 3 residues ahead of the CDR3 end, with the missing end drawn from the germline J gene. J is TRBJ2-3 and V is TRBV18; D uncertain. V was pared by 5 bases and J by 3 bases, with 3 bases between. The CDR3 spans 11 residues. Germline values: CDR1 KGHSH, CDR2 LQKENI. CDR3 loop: CASSSTDTQYF. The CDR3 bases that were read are TGTGCCAGCTCATCTACAGATACG. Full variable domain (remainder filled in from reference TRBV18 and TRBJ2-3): NAGVMQNPRHLVRRRGQEARLRCSPMKGHSHVYWYRQLPEEGLKFMVYLQKENIIDESGMPKERFSAEFPKEGPSILRIQQVVRGDSAAYFCASSSTDTQYFGPGTRLTVL.

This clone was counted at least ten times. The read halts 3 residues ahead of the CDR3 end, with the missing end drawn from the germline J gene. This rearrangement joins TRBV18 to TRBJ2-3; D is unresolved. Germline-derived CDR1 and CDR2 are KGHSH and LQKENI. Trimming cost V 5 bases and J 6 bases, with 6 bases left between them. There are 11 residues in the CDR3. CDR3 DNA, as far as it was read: TGTGCCAGCTCAGAAAGGGATACG. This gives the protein CASSERDT. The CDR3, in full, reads CASSERDTQYF.

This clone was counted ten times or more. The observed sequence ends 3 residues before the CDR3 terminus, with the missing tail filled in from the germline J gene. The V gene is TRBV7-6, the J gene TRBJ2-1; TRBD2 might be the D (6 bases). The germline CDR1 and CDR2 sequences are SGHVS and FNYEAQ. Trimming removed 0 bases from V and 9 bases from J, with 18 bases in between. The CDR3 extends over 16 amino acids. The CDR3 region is CASSLAKLAAGGEQFF. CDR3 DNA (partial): TGTGCCAGCAGCTTAGCGAAACTAGCCGCCGGGGGTGAG.

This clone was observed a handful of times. The DNA read from the CDR3 is TGTGCCAGCTCACCACCTTTTACGGGACAGATAAACACCGGGGAG. This sequence encodes CASSPPFTGQINTGE. Given in full, the CDR3 is CASSPPFTGQINTGELFF. This chain joins TRBV18 and TRBJ2-2, with 7 bases identical to TRBD1. The sequence runs out 3 residues before the end of the CDR3; the remainder is reconstructed from the germline J gene. The germline CDR1 and CDR2 sequences are KGHSH and LQKENI. The CDR3 loop spans 18 amino acids. Unmatched junction bases numbered 9, after V lost 0 bases and J lost 2 bases.

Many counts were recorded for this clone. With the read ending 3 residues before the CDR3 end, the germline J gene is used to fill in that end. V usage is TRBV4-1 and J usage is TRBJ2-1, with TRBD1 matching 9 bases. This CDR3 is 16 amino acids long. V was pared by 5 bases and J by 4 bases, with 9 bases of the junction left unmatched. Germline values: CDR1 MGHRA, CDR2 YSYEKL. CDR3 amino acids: CASSFTPGQGYNEQFF. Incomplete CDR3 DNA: TGCGCCAGCAGCTTTACACCGGGACAGGGTTACAATGAG.

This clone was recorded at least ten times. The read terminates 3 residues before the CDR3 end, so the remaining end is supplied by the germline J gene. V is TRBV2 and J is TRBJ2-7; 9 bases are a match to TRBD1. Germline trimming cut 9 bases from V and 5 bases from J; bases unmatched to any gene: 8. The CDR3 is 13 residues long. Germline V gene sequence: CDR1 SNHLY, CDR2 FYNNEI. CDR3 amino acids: CARGDRVMDEQYF. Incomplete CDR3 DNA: TGTGCCAGGGGGGACAGGGTCATGGACGAG.

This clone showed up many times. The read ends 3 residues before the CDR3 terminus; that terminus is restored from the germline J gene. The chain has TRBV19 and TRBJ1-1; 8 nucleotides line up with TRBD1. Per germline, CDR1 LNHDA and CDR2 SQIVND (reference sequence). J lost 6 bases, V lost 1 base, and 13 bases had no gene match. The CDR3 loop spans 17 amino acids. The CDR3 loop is CASSIGGQGGFIAEAFF. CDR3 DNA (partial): TGTGCCAGTAGTATAGGTGGACAGGGAGGATTTATCGCTGAA.

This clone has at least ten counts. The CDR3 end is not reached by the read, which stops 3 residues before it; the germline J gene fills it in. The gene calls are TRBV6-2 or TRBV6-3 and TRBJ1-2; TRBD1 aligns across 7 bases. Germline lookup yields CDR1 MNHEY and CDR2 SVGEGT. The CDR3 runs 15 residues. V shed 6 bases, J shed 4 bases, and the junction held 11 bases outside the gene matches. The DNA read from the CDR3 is TGTGCCAGCAGACCAGGGACAGTCCACCTCTATGGC. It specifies CASRPGTVHLYG. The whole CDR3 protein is CASRPGTVHLYGYTF.

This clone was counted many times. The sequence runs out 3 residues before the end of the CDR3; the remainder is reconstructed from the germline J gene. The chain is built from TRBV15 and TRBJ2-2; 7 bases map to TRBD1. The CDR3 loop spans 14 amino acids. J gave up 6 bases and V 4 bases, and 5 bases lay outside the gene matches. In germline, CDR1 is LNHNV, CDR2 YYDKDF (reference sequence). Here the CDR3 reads CATSNGTEAGELFF. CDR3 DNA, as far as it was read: TGTGCCACCAGCAATGGGACAGAGGCCGGGGAG. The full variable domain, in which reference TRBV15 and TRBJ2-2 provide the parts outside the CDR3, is DAMVIQNPRYQVTQFGKPVTLSCSQTLNHNVMYWYQQKSSQAPKLLFHYYDKDFNNEADTPDNFQSRRPNTSFCFLDIRSPGLGDTAMYLCATSNGTEAGELFFGEGSRLTVL.

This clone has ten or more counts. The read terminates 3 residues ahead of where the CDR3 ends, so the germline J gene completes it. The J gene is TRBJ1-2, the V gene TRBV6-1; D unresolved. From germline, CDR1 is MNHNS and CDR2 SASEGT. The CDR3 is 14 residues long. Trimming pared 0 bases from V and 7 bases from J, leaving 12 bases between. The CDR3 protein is CASSEAAGFAGYTF. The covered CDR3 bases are TGTGCCAGCAGTGAAGCGGCAGGTTTTGCTGGC.

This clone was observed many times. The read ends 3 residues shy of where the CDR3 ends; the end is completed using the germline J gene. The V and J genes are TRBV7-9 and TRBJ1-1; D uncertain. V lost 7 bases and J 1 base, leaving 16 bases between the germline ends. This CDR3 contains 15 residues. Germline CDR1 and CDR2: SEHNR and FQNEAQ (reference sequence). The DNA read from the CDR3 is TGTGCCAGCACCCTCTCCCGTAGGGCGAACACTGAA. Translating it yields CASTLSRRANTE. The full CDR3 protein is CASTLSRRANTEAFF. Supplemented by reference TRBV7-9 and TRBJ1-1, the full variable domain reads DTGVSQNPRHKITKRGQNVTFRCDPISEHNRLYWYRQTLGQGPEFLTYFQNEAQLEKSRLLSDRFSAERPKGSFSTLEIQRTEQGDSAMYLCASTLSRRANTEAFFGQGTRLTVV.

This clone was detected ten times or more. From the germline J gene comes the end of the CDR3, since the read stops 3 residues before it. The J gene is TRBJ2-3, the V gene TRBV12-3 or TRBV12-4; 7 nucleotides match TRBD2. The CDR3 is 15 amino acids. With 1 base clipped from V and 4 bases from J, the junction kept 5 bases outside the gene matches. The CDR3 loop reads CASSLVGGSSDTQYF. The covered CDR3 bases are TGTGCCAGCAGTTTAGTGGGCGGGAGTTCAGATACG.

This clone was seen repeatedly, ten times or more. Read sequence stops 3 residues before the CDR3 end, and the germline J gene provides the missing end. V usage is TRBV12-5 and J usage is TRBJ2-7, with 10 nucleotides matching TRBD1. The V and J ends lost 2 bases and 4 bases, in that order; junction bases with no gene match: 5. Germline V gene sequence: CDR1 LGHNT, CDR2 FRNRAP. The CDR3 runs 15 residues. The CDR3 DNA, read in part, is TGTGCTAGTGGTTTGTACCGGGACAGGGGTTACGAG. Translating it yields CASGLYRDRGYE. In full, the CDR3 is CASGLYRDRGYEQYF.

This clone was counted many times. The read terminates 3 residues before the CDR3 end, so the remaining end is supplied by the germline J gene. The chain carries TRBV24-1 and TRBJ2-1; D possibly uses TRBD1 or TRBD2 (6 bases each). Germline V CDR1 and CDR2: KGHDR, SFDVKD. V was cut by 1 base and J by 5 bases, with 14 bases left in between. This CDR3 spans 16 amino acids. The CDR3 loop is CATSDFSRGGHNEQFF. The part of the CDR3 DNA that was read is TGTGCCACCAGTGATTTTAGCAGGGGAGGACACAATGAG.